The table lists the clone carrying this T cell receptor (beta chain) with a few counts. As yet, its antigen is unknown. This record belongs to a study of OX40 agonist ivuxolimab in advanced cancers. General observations from the study: More expanded clones were seen, on average, in CD8+ T cells than in CD4+.

V shed 5 bases and J 7 bases; nucleotides not matched to a gene: 7. The CDR3 is 13 residues long. The germline gives CDR1 MNHEY, CDR2 SVGAGI. The method was immunoSEQ multiplex PCR; TCRdb's version includes in-frame clones alone and lacks a portion of them. The sample contains tens of thousands of clones, 84% of which appear only once. The clonotype was recovered from an adult with an advanced solid tumor such as melanoma, head and neck, liver or kidney cancer. V gene TRBV6-5 combines with J gene TRBJ1-2; 7 nucleotides line up with TRBD1. This specimen consisted of CD4+ or CD8+ T cells sorted from blood, obtained in a trial of the OX40 agonist ivuxolimab. The CDR3 DNA follows: TGTGCCAGCAGTCACAGGGGAGACTCTGGCTACACCTTC. It encodes CASSHRGDSGYTF.